What follows are 18 T cell receptor beta chains derived from one specimen sequenced in a study of blood T cell repertoires in COVID-19. Assay used: immunoSEQ multiplex PCR; TCRdb lists only in-frame clones, some missing. The table lists 350,000 to 400,000 clones, over 75% of them singletons. Sequencing input: PBMCs or T cells enriched from blood (not recorded which). These receptors were taken from a man between 18 and 35 years old who had recovered from COVID-19.

The chain couples TRBV4-2 to TRBJ2-5; D perhaps matches TRBD2 (5 bases). This CDR3 has 13 residues. Trimming shortened V by 1 base and J by 5 bases, and 8 bases separated the two germline ends. The germline gives CDR1 LGHNA, CDR2 YNFKEQ. CDR3 DNA: TGTGCCAGCAGCCAAGGTCCGGGGGAGACCCAGTACTTC. Protein: CASSQGPGETQYF.

The chain uses TRBV11-2 and TRBJ2-7; D may be TRBD2 (5 bases). CDR1 is SGHAT, CDR2 FQNNGV, per germline. V lost 4 bases, J lost 7 bases, and 20 bases lay in between. The CDR3 totals 15 residues. The CDR3 sequence is CASSWAIRTPGEQYF. The CDR3 DNA reads as TGTGCCAGCAGCTGGGCTATCCGGACCCCGGGAGAGCAGTACTTC.

The rearrangement uses TRBV28 and TRBJ1-1; D unresolved. Germline V CDR1 and CDR2: MDHEN, SYDVKM. The CDR3 has 14 amino acids. Trimming took 7 bases from V and 1 from J, leaving 13 bases between them. In DNA, the CDR3 is TGTGCCAGCACATCCTTAGTTTCGAACACTGAAGCTTTCTTT. This codes for CASTSLVSNTEAFF.

The chain has TRBV10-2 and TRBJ2-3, with 7 bases that match TRBD2. The CDR3 is 15 amino acids. Germline CDR1 WSHSY, CDR2 SAAADI. With 3 bases clipped from V and 5 bases from J, the junction kept 8 bases outside the gene matches. CDR3 DNA sequence: TGCGCCAGCAGTGATCTAGCGGCGGCACGAGATACGCAGTATTTT. It codes for CASSDLAAARDTQYF.

The gene calls are TRBV19 and TRBJ1-5, with a tentative D call TRBD1 (5 bases). The ends were cut back, 5 bases at V and 0 bases at J, with 17 bases in the middle. Looked up from germline, CDR1 is LNHDA and CDR2 is SQIVND (reference sequence). This CDR3 is 17 amino acids long. The CDR3 protein is CASSSKRDWYSNQPQHF. CDR3 sequence (DNA): TGTGCCAGTAGTTCTAAGAGGGACTGGTATAGCAATCAGCCCCAGCATTTT.

The CDR3 reads CASSSRLGTSGYNEQFF. For the CDR3, the DNA is TGTGCCAGCAGCTCGCGTCTCGGGACTAGCGGCTACAATGAGCAGTTCTTC. This sequence joins TRBV11-3 and TRBJ2-1; 11 bases align to TRBD2. The CDR3 runs to 17 residues. Trimming took 4 bases from V and 3 from J; bases not matched to a gene: 8. Germline CDR1 reads SGHNT; CDR2 reads YENEEA.

This clone was counted only a few times. J is TRBJ2-2 and V is TRBV5-8; TRBD2 agrees at 7 bases. The CDR3 extends over 15 amino acids. The germline V gene encodes CDR1 SGHTS and CDR2 YDEGEE. V was clipped by 4 bases and J by 4 bases; unmatched bases: 7. The DNA of the CDR3 is TGTGCCAGCAGCCCAGCGGGGCAGGGCACCGGGGAGCTGTTTTTT. Protein product: CASSPAGQGTGELFF. Variable domain in full (rest from reference TRBV5-8 and TRBJ2-2): EAGVTQSPTHLIKTRGQQATLRCSPISGHTSVYWYQQALGLGLQFLLWYDEGEERNRGNFPPRFSGRQFPNYSSELNVNALELEDSALYLCASSPAGQGTGELFFGEGSRLTVL.

The V call is TRBV7-2, the J call TRBJ1-1; weak D call: TRBD1 (6 bases). V was pared by 5 bases and J by 4 bases, with 17 bases between. CDR1 SGHTA and CDR2 FQGNSA come from the germline V gene. The CDR3 totals 15 residues. The CDR3 sequence: CASSPRQAGITEAFF. The CDR3 DNA reads as TGTGCCAGCAGCCCACGACAGGCCGGAATCACTGAAGCTTTCTTT.

V and J are TRBV25-1 and TRBJ2-7; 10 nucleotides line up with TRBD2. Germline CDR1 reads MGHDK; CDR2 reads SYGVNS. This CDR3 contains 16 residues. J was trimmed by 6 bases and V by 3 bases; bases with no gene match: 11. The chain's CDR3 is CASSDLRTSGDLEQYF. CDR3 DNA sequence: TGTGCCAGCAGTGACCTACGGACTAGCGGAGACCTCGAGCAGTACTTC.

This clone has more than one count but fewer than ten. The CDR3 spells CASSPPRGLGTEAFF. In DNA, the CDR3 is TGTGCCAGCAGCCCCCCCCGGGGATTGGGCACTGAAGCTTTCTTT. The chain recombines TRBV9 with TRBJ1-1; unclear D gene. The length of the CDR3 is 15 residues. The germline V and J ends were trimmed by 4 bases and 4 bases, with 17 bases remaining between them. Per the germline V gene, CDR1 is SGDLS and CDR2 is YYNGEE.

The chain links TRBV9 to TRBJ2-7; 7 positions match TRBD1. There are 15 residues in the CDR3. Germline V CDR1 and CDR2: SGDLS, YYNGEE. With V trimmed by 3 bases and J by 0 bases, 6 bases remained unmatched. Here the CDR3 DNA reads TGTGCCAGCAGCGGAGGATGGGACAGCTCCTACGAGCAGTACTTC. It encodes CASSGGWDSSYEQYF.

The chain carries TRBV15 and TRBJ2-3; TRBD2 aligns across 11 bases. The CDR3 spans 15 residues. Trimming took 5 bases from V and 1 from J; bases not matched to a gene: 2. Germline V gene lookup returns CDR1 LNHNV and CDR2 YYDKDF (reference sequence). Here the CDR3 reads CATSRSGRGTDTQYF. CDR3 DNA sequence: TGTGCCACCAGCCGTAGCGGGAGGGGCACAGATACGCAGTATTTT.

The chain uses TRBV7-2 and TRBJ1-4; D unresolved. Trimming left V 1 base short and J 7 bases short, with 13 bases between. Germline lookup yields CDR1 SGHTA and CDR2 FQGNSA. The CDR3 contains 15 residues. CDR3 sequence (DNA): TGTGCCAGCAGCTTAGTCGCCCTAAGCGGTGAAAAACTGTTTTTT. As protein: CASSLVALSGEKLFF.

CDR3 coding DNA: TGTGCCAGCTCAGAGGGACAGGGGAGTTTGGACACTGAAGCTTTCTTT. Its translation is CASSEGQGSLDTEAFF. This chain links TRBV18 with TRBJ1-1, with 10 bases matching TRBD1. The CDR3 is 16 amino acids. After removal of 5 bases from V and 3 bases from J, the junction contained 9 bases not matched to a gene. The V gene's germline CDR1 is KGHSH and CDR2 LQKENI.

This clone was seen once. The chain links TRBV5-8 to TRBJ2-1; no definite D call. V was trimmed by 0 bases and J by 4 bases, leaving 5 bases between them. Germline values: CDR1 SGHTS, CDR2 YDEGEE. The CDR3 loop spans 13 amino acids. The CDR3 here is CASSLGGYNEQFF. Written as DNA, the CDR3 is TGTGCCAGCAGCTTGGGCGGATACAATGAGCAGTTCTTC.

This clone was recorded once. The rearrangement links TRBV7-9 to TRBJ2-5, with 10 bases matching TRBD2. The CDR3 is 16 amino acids. Germline CDR1 reads SEHNR; CDR2 reads FQNEAQ (reference sequence). Germline trimming cut 5 bases from V and 1 base from J; bases unmatched to any gene: 7. The chain's CDR3 is CASSPRLAGTQETQYF. The CDR3 region has the DNA TGTGCCAGCAGCCCACGACTAGCGGGTACCCAAGAGACCCAGTACTTC.

The chain combines TRBV7-2 with TRBJ2-1; D is ambiguous. Germline V lookup: CDR1 SGHTA, CDR2 FQGNSA. CDR3 length: 12 residues. V was trimmed by 5 bases and J by 6 bases, leaving 8 bases between them. The CDR3, as DNA: TGTGCCAGCAGCGGGCCTGGCAATGAGCAGTTCTTC. Translating gives CASSGPGNEQFF.

A single count supports this clone. The V and J genes are TRBV15 and TRBJ2-1, with 7 bases identical to TRBD2. Per the germline V gene, CDR1 is LNHNV and CDR2 is YYDKDF (reference sequence). V shed 8 bases, J shed 0 bases, and the junction held 13 bases outside the gene matches. The CDR3 has 17 amino acids. CDR3 nucleotides: TGTGCCACCGAGCTAAGCGGGGATCCCTCCTCCTACAATGAGCAGTTCTTC. Protein sequence: CATELSGDPSSYNEQFF.